A selection of T cell receptor beta chains follows, all from one sample in a study of STAT5B mutations in CD4+ large granular lymphocyte leukemia. Using immunoSEQ multiplex PCR, the repertoire was profiled, and TCRdb retains in-frame clones only, with some absent. Of 15,000 to 20,000 clones listed, approximately 88% were seen once; the top ten hold around 13%. Sequencing was done on a sample of CD4+ T cells from blood buffy coats. The receptors were gathered from a human donor in good health. Each CDR3 is given with its conserved first and last residue. Fields, in order: J gene, clone size, V gene, D gene, CDR3 protein, CDR3 DNA. D genes are given only for firm matches. A row's size may be missing; if present it is once, few, many or a size class.

>TRBJ1-1|-|TRBV18|-
CASSYSSGVGTEAFF
TGTGCCAGCTCTTACAGCTCGGGGGTTGGGACTGAAGCTTTCTTT
>TRBJ2-3|-|TRBV29-1|TRBD1
CSARTTGAHSTDTQYF
TGCAGCGCCCGGACCACAGGGGCTCATAGCACAGATACGCAGTATTTT
>TRBJ2-2|few|TRBV10-3|-
CAISPVGGTGELFF
TGTGCCATCAGTCCGGTTGGGGGAACCGGGGAGCTGTTTTTT
>TRBJ2-7|once|TRBV6-5|TRBD1
CASSYSTGGAYEQYF
TGTGCCAGCAGTTACTCGACAGGGGGCGCCTACGAGCAGTACTTC
>TRBJ2-2|-|TRBV15|-
CATRAGYTGELFF
TGTGCCACCAGGGCGGGATACACCGGGGAGCTGTTTTTT
>TRBJ1-2|-|TRBV30|TRBD1
CARSGTGGLTFYGYTF
TGTGCCCGCTCCGGGACAGGGGGCTTAACTTTCTATGGCTACACCTTC
>TRBJ1-2|-|TRBV7-2|-
CASSRSPNYGYTF
TGTGCCAGCAGCCGCAGTCCTAACTATGGCTACACCTTC
>TRBJ2-2|-|TRBV6-1|-
CASSEQYAGELFF
TGTGCCAGCAGTGAACAATACGCCGGGGAGCTGTTTTTT
>TRBJ2-5|-|TRBV5-6|-
CASSLKWGSGQETQYF
TGTGCCAGCAGCTTGAAGTGGGGGAGCGGGCAAGAGACCCAGTACTTC
>TRBJ1-1|-|TRBV6-1|-
CASSETPMNTEAFF
TGTGCCAGCAGTGAAACCCCAATGAACACTGAAGCTTTCTTT
>TRBJ1-2|once|TRBV27|-
CASSLTGSSSGYTF
TGTGCCAGCAGCCTTACAGGGAGTTCGAGTGGCTACACCTTC
>TRBJ2-3|-|TRBV6-4|-
CAAGLGDTQYF
TGTGCCGCCGGCCTGGGAGATACGCAGTATTTT
>TRBJ1-5|-|TRBV5-8|-
CASSSGTDVNQPQHF
TGTGCCAGCAGCTCCGGGACGGACGTCAATCAGCCCCAGCATTTT
>TRBJ1-2|-|TRBV28|-
CASRVPPGGGSLGGYTF
TGTGCCAGCAGAGTCCCTCCTGGCGGGGGCTCTCTTGGTGGCTACACCTTC
>TRBJ2-7|once|TRBV30|-
CAWSRLPEGEQYF
TGTGCCTGGAGCCGACTACCCGAGGGGGAGCAGTACTTC
>TRBJ1-5|once|TRBV29-1|TRBD1
CSVVTGGGQPQHF
TGCAGCGTTGTTACAGGGGGAGGTCAGCCCCAGCATTTT
>TRBJ1-1|-|TRBV6-5|-
CASRRGSGTEAFF
TGTGCCAGCAGAAGGGGAAGTGGCACTGAAGCTTTCTTT
>TRBJ1-2|-|TRBV30|-
CAWRSAYGYTF
TGTGCCTGGAGATCGGCCTATGGCTACACCTTC
>TRBJ2-1|-|TRBV18|TRBD1
CASSRGQGLYNEQFF
TGTGCCAGCTCAAGAGGACAGGGTCTCTACAATGAGCAGTTCTTC
>TRBJ2-5|-|TRBV15|TRBD1
CATSRPTGTGEETQYF
TGTGCCACCAGCAGGCCCACCGGGACAGGGGAAGAGACCCAGTACTTC
>TRBJ1-1|-|TRBV21-1|-
CASSKRNTEAFF
TGTGCCAGCAGCAAAAGGAACACTGAAGCTTTCTTT
>TRBJ2-2|-|TRBV6-5|-
CASSYREGTGELFF
TGTGCCAGCAGTTACAGGGAAGGCACCGGGGAGCTGTTTTTT
>TRBJ1-5|-|TRBV10-1|-
CASSDGWNQPQHF
TGCGCCAGCAGTGATGGATGGAATCAGCCCCAGCATTTT
>TRBJ2-1|-|TRBV25-1|-
CASTAGGGTYNEQFF
TGTGCCAGCACGGCTGGGGGAGGAACCTACAATGAGCAGTTCTTC
>TRBJ1-3|-|TRBV11-2|-
CASSLFSWGSGNTIYF
TGTGCCAGCAGCTTATTCAGTTGGGGATCTGGAAACACCATATATTTT
>TRBJ1-5|few|TRBV7-6|-
CASSPTLNVPQHF
TGTGCCAGCAGCCCGACCCTGAACGTGCCCCAGCATTTT
>TRBJ2-1|-|TRBV7-9|-
CASSLGSYNEQFF
TGTGCCAGCAGCTTAGGGTCGTACAATGAGCAGTTCTTC
>TRBJ2-3|-|TRBV7-7|-
CASSAGGGHTDTQYF
TGTGCCAGCAGCGCCGGGGGCGGACACACAGATACGCAGTATTTT
>TRBJ2-7|-|TRBV10-3|TRBD2
CAIRTSGSTNEQYF
TGTGCCATCAGGACTAGCGGGAGCACCAACGAGCAGTACTTC
>TRBJ2-7|-|TRBV30|-
CAWSQGGFRYEQYF
TGTGCCTGGAGTCAGGGGGGGTTCCGCTACGAGCAGTACTTC
>TRBJ2-2|-|TRBV12-5|-
CASGLDLRRELFF
TGTGCTAGTGGTTTGGACCTACGCCGGGAGCTGTTTTTT
>TRBJ2-5|once|TRBV30|-
CAWSVRGGETQYF
TGTGCCTGGAGTGTAAGAGGAGGAGAGACCCAGTACTTC
>TRBJ2-1|-|TRBV30|TRBD2
CAWSSGTSGSSSYNEQFF
TGTGCCTGGAGTTCCGGGACTAGCGGGAGCAGCTCCTACAATGAGCAGTTCTTC
>TRBJ1-1|-|TRBV5-5|TRBD1
CASSSLTGGQNTEAFF
TGTGCCAGCAGCTCCCTAACAGGGGGCCAGAACACTGAAGCTTTCTTT
>TRBJ1-3|-|TRBV27|-
CASSSPTSGNTIYF
TGTGCCAGCAGCTCACCGACCTCTGGAAACACCATATATTTT
>TRBJ2-3|-|TRBV29-1|TRBD2
CSVPSSPGQMTSGDYTDTQYF
TGCAGCGTACCTTCCTCCCCGGGACAGATGACTAGCGGGGACTACACAGATACGCAGTATTTT
>TRBJ1-3|-|TRBV6-1|-
CASRRPGNTIYF
TGTGCCAGCAGGAGACCTGGAAACACCATATATTTT
>TRBJ2-5|once|TRBV2|-
CASSEASGGVRKETQYF
TGTGCCAGCAGTGAAGCGAGCGGAGGAGTAAGGAAAGAGACCCAGTACTTC
>TRBJ2-3|-|TRBV7-9|-
CASSPMGRTDTQYF
TGTGCCAGCAGCCCCATGGGTCGCACAGATACGCAGTATTTT
>TRBJ2-7|-|TRBV11-2|TRBD2
CASSKAGTTLLEQYF
TGTGCCAGCAGCAAAGCGGGGACTACCCTCCTGGAGCAGTACTTC